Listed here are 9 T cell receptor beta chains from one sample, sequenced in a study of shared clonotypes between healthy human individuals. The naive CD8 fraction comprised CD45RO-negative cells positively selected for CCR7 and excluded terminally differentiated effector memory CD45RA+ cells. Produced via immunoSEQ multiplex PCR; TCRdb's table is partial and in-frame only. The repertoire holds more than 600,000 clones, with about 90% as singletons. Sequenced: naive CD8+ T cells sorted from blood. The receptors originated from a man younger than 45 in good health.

The CDR3 sequence: CASSLYPGQGNYGYTF. The CDR3 DNA is TGTGCCAGCAGTTTATATCCGGGACAGGGTAACTATGGCTACACCTTC. The chain carries TRBV27 and TRBJ1-2, with 9 positions matching TRBD1. This CDR3 is built from 16 residues. Trimming took 1 base from V and 1 from J; bases not matched to a gene: 4. The V gene's germline CDR1 is MNHEY and CDR2 SMNVEV (reference sequence).

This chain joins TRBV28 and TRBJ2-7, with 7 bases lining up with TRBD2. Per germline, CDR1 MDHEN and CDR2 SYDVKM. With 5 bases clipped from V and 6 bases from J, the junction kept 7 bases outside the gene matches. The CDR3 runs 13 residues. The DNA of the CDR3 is TGTGCCAGCAGTAAACCACTAGCGCGCGAGCAGTACTTC. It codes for CASSKPLAREQYF.

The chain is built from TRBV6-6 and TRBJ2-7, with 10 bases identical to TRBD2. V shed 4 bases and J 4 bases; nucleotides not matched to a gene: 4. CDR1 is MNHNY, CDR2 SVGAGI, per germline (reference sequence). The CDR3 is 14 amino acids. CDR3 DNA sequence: TGTGCCAGCAGTTCTAGCGGGAGCGGGTACGAGCAGTACTTC. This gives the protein CASSSSGSGYEQYF.

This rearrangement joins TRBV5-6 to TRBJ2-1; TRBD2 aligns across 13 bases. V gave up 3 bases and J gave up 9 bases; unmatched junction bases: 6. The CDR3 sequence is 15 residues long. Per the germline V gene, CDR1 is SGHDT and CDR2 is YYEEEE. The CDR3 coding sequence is TGTGCCAGCAGCTGGGGGACTAGCGGGATTATTGAGCAGTTCTTC. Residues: CASSWGTSGIIEQFF.

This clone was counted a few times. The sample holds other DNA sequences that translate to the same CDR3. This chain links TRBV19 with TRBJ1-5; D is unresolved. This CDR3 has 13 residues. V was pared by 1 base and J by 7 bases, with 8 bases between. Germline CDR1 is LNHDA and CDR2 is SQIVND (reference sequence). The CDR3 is CASSIVSGQPQHF. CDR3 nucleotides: TGTGCCAGTAGTATAGTTAGCGGCCAGCCCCAGCATTTT. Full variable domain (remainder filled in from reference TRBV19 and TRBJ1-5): DGGITQSPKYLFRKEGQNVTLSCEQNLNHDAMYWYRQDPGQGLRLIYYSQIVNDFQKGDIAEGYSVSREKKESFPLTVTSAQKNPTAFYLCASSIVSGQPQHFGDGTRLSIL.

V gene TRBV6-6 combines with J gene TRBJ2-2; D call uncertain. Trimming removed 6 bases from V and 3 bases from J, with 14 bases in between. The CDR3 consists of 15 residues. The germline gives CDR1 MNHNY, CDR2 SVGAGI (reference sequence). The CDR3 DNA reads TGTGCCAGCAGCAGACCAATGGAATACACCGGGGAGCTGTTTTTT. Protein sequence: CASSRPMEYTGELFF.

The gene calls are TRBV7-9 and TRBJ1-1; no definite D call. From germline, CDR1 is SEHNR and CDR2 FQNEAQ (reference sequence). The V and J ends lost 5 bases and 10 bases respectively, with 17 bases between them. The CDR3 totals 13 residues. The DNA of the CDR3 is TGTGCCAGCAGCCACTCACCAAGGGAGGGAGCTTTCTTT. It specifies CASSHSPREGAFF.

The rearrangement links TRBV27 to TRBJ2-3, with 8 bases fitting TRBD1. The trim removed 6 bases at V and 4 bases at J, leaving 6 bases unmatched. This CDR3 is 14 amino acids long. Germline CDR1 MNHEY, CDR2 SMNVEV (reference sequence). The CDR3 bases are TGTGCCAGCAGCCTTACAGGGGGAGCAGATACGCAGTATTTT. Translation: CASSLTGGADTQYF.

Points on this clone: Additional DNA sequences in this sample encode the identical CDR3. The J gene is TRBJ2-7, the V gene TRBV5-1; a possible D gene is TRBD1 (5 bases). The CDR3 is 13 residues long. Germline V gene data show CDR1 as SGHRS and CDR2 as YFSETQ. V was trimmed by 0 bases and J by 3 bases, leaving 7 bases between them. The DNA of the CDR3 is TGCGCCAGCAGCTTGGGGGGCTTCTACGAGCAGTACTTC. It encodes CASSLGGFYEQYF.